These 26 T cell receptor beta chains were sequenced from one sample in a study of T cells in localized non-small cell lung cancer. Using immunoSEQ multiplex PCR, the repertoire was profiled, and TCRdb retains in-frame clones only, with some absent. The sample records 50,000 to 65,000 clones, around 82% being singletons. The material was PBMCs, obtained before any cancer treatment. The receptors were gathered from a woman between 40 and 69 years old with stage II lung adenocarcinoma.

Only a few counts were recorded for this clone. V and J are TRBV5-1 and TRBJ1-1, with 9 bases identical to TRBD1. The junction had 5 bases not matched to a gene; V was cut back by 4 bases and J by 4 bases. CDR1 is SGHRS and CDR2 is YFSETQ in the germline V gene. The CDR3 is 14 residues long. CDR3 in DNA: TGCGCCAGCAGCCGGGGACAGGGAGGCACTGAAGCTTTCTTT. Its protein is CASSRGQGGTEAFF.

V and J are TRBV6-5 and TRBJ1-2; D unresolved. Germline CDR1 MNHEY, CDR2 SVGAGI. V shed 7 bases and J shed 3 bases, with 12 bases lying between them. The CDR3 has 13 residues. The CDR3 bases are TGTGCCAGCACTAACAGAGGATACTATGGCTACACCTTC. As protein: CASTNRGYYGYTF.

The chain links TRBV2 to TRBJ1-4, with 7 bases aligning to TRBD1. Trimming cost V 6 bases and J 5 bases; bases outside gene matches: 6. This CDR3 comprises 14 residues. CDR1 and CDR2 (germline): SNHLY, FYNNEI. The CDR3 spells CASREGQLNEKLFF. The CDR3 DNA reads TGTGCCAGCAGGGAGGGACAGCTAAATGAAAAACTGTTTTTT. The full variable domain, completed using reference TRBV2 and TRBJ1-4, is EPEVTQTPSHQVTQMGQEVILRCVPISNHLYFYWYRQILGQKVEFLVSFYNNEISEKSEIFDDQFSVERPDGSNFTLKIRSTKLEDSAMYFCASREGQLNEKLFFGSGTQLSVL.

Remarks on this clone: Different DNA sequences within this sample yield the same CDR3. The J gene is TRBJ2-7, the V gene TRBV27, with 7 bases fitting TRBD1. V lost 3 bases and J lost 3; bases outside the gene matches: 2. The germline V gene has CDR1 MNHEY and CDR2 SMNVEV (reference sequence). The CDR3 has 13 residues. The CDR3 bases are TGTGCCAGCAGTTTGAGGGACAGCTACGAGCAGTACTTC. Protein: CASSLRDSYEQYF.

The chain combines TRBV2 with TRBJ1-2; no definite D call. Germline assignment: CDR1 SNHLY and CDR2 FYNNEI. CDR3 length equals 13 residues. V was pared by 8 bases and J by 3 bases, with 13 bases between. This CDR3 is CASLLTSYYGYTF. CDR3 DNA sequence: TGTGCCAGCTTATTAACTTCTTACTATGGCTACACCTTC.

This chain connects TRBV7-3 to TRBJ1-2, with a possible D match to TRBD1 (6 bases). Trimming took 8 bases from V and 7 from J, leaving 20 bases between them. Germline assignment: CDR1 SGHTA and CDR2 FQGTGA. The CDR3 loop spans 14 amino acids. The CDR3 spells CASHADRVLSGYTF. The CDR3 nucleotides read TGTGCCAGCCATGCGGACAGAGTCTTATCTGGCTACACCTTC.

The chain couples TRBV14 to TRBJ2-7; no reliable D call. Germline CDR1 and CDR2: SGHDN and FVKESK. V lost 0 bases and J lost 5, with 17 bases in between. The CDR3 has 16 residues. The CDR3: CASSQDLGRIFHEQYF. The CDR3 region has the DNA TGTGCCAGCAGCCAAGATCTTGGCAGGATTTTCCACGAGCAGTACTTC.

The rearrangement links TRBV10-1 to TRBJ1-1; tentatively, D is TRBD1 (5 bases). Germline lookup yields CDR1 WNHNN and CDR2 SYGVQD (reference sequence). Trimming removed 6 bases at V and 1 base at J, with 12 bases between. This CDR3 region has 14 residues. The CDR3 protein is CASSEGRRNTEAFF. CDR3 sequence (DNA): TGCGCCAGCAGCGAGGGACGGCGGAACACTGAAGCTTTCTTT.

The J gene is TRBJ1-5, the V gene TRBV5-1, with D tentatively TRBD1 (5 bases). Germline V gives CDR1 SGHRS, CDR2 YFSETQ. Deletions cut 1 base from V and 7 bases from J, with 21 bases between. The CDR3 contains 17 residues. The CDR3 DNA reads TGCGCCAGCAGCTTGTTCCCCCCGGACGTGGAGGGGCAGCCCCAGCATTTT. It yields the protein CASSLFPPDVEGQPQHF. The full variable domain, rest sourced from reference TRBV5-1 and TRBJ1-5, is KAGVTQTPRYLIKTRGQQVTLSCSPISGHRSVSWYQQTPGQGLQFLFEYFSETQRNKGNFPGRFSGRQFSNSRSEMNVSTLELGDSALYLCASSLFPPDVEGQPQHFGDGTRLSIL.

V is TRBV19 and J is TRBJ1-2, with 7 bases aligning to TRBD1. Germline CDR1 is LNHDA and CDR2 is SQIVND (reference sequence). With V trimmed by 3 bases and J by 6 bases, 4 bases remained unmatched. This CDR3 contains 13 residues. CDR3: CASSIRQGDGYTF. The CDR3 region has the DNA TGTGCCAGTAGTATTCGACAGGGTGATGGCTACACCTTC.

The chain recombines TRBV19 with TRBJ2-3; maybe TRBD2 (7 bases). V shed 7 bases and J shed 0 bases, with 14 bases lying between them. This CDR3 contains 15 residues. Germline V gene lookup returns CDR1 LNHDA and CDR2 SQIVND (reference sequence). The CDR3 region has the DNA TGTGCCAGTAAGGAGAGGGGGGGCAGCACAGATACGCAGTATTTT. It yields the protein CASKERGGSTDTQYF.

This clone was counted many times. The genes are TRBV7-9 and TRBJ1-1; D uncertain. The CDR3 loop spans 14 amino acids. In germline, CDR1 is SEHNR, CDR2 FQNEAQ (reference sequence). V lost 4 bases and J lost 1, with 10 bases in between. The CDR3 DNA is TGTGCCAGCAGCTCCGGACGGGCGAACACTGAAGCTTTCTTT. Protein: CASSSGRANTEAFF.

In DNA, the CDR3 is TGTGCCAGCAGCCCCCCCCGGGGGCACAACACCATATATTTT. Its protein product is CASSPPRGHNTIYF. This chain links TRBV7-9 with TRBJ1-3, with a weak D call TRBD1 (6 bases). V was pared by 5 bases and J by 7 bases, with 15 bases between. In germline, CDR1 is SEHNR, CDR2 FQNEAQ (reference sequence). This CDR3 spans 14 amino acids.

This clone occurred once. The chain carries TRBV27 and TRBJ1-5; TRBD1 matches at 10 bases. This CDR3 has 16 residues. CDR1 is MNHEY, CDR2 SMNVEV, per germline (reference sequence). Losses at the gene ends were 5 bases for V and 2 bases for J; bases not matched to a gene: 6. CDR3 sequence (DNA): TGTGCCAGCAGTGGCTACGGACAGGGGGGCAATCAGCCCCAGCATTTT. Its protein is CASSGYGQGGNQPQHF.

V usage is TRBV5-1 and J usage is TRBJ1-1; D possibly corresponds to TRBD1 (6 bases). This CDR3 spans 14 amino acids. Trimming left V 1 base short and J 2 bases short, with 9 bases between. Germline V gene data show CDR1 as SGHRS and CDR2 as YFSETQ. The CDR3 reads CASSLSGANTEAFF. CDR3 coding DNA: TGCGCCAGCAGCTTGTCGGGGGCAAACACTGAAGCTTTCTTT.

The chain links TRBV6-1 to TRBJ1-2, with a possible D match to TRBD1 (5 bases). The V end lost 0 bases, the J end lost 4 bases, and 12 bases lay between the germline ends. CDR3 length: 15 amino acids. Germline CDR1 is MNHNS and CDR2 is SASEGT. The CDR3 DNA sequence: TGTGCCAGCAGTGAAGCGCCCGGACAAACCTATGGCTACACCTTC. Amino acids: CASSEAPGQTYGYTF.

This sequence joins TRBV4-3 and TRBJ1-2; possibly TRBD1 for D (5 bases). The CDR3 sequence is 16 residues long. V lost 0 bases, J lost 2 bases, and 13 bases lay in between. The germline gives CDR1 LGHNA, CDR2 YSLEER. The CDR3 bases are TGCGCCAGCAGCCAAGATCGTAGGACAATGAACTATGGCTACACCTTC. The encoded protein is CASSQDRRTMNYGYTF.

The V and J genes are TRBV6-6 and TRBJ2-1, with 9 bases that match TRBD2. Per germline, CDR1 MNHNY and CDR2 SVGAGI (reference sequence). This CDR3 has 15 amino acids. The ends lost 8 bases at V and 4 bases at J; junction bases unmatched: 9. The CDR3 DNA is TGTGCCAGCGGGGTCGGACTAGCGATTTACAATGAGCAGTTCTTC. It specifies CASGVGLAIYNEQFF.

The rearrangement links TRBV9 to TRBJ2-1; TRBD1 matches 9 bases. V trimming: 1 base; J trimming: 4 bases; junction bases outside the gene matches: 6. This CDR3 has 16 residues. The germline V gene encodes CDR1 SGDLS and CDR2 YYNGEE. For the CDR3, the DNA is TGTGCCAGCAGCGTAACCGGGACAGGGCCGTACAATGAGCAGTTCTTC. Amino acids: CASSVTGTGPYNEQFF.

This rearrangement joins TRBV18 to TRBJ1-1; D perhaps matches TRBD1 (5 bases). The CDR3 is made up of 14 amino acids. The V and J ends lost 3 bases and 1 base respectively, with 9 bases between them. CDR1 and CDR2 from the germline V gene are KGHSH and LQKENI. The CDR3 region is CASSPGGSNTEAFF. DNA of the CDR3: TGTGCCAGCTCACCGGGGGGTTCGAACACTGAAGCTTTCTTT.

The chain links TRBV4-1 to TRBJ2-1, with D perhaps TRBD2 (5 bases). Germline-derived CDR1 and CDR2 are MGHRA and YSYEKL. Trimming took 0 bases from V and 16 from J, leaving 16 bases between them. The CDR3 length is 13 residues. CDR3 in amino acids: CASSQDGRAGGFF. The CDR3 nucleotides read TGCGCCAGCAGCCAAGATGGACGGGCGGGTGGATTCTTC.

This clone turned up a few times. The CDR3 DNA reads as TGCAGCGTTGGAGTGTCAGGGGCAAAAAACATTCAGTACTTC. Translated, it gives CSVGVSGAKNIQYF. This chain connects TRBV29-1 to TRBJ2-4; D is possibly TRBD1 (6 bases). Germline CDR1 and CDR2: SQVTM and ANQGSEA. The V gene lost 4 bases and the J gene lost 4 bases, with 14 bases spanning the gap. The CDR3 has 14 amino acids.

The chain is built from TRBV7-2 and TRBJ1-1; a possible D gene is TRBD1 (5 bases). Trimming removed 2 bases at V and 5 bases at J, with 12 bases between. Germline V gene data show CDR1 as SGHTA and CDR2 as FQGNSA. The CDR3 covers 14 residues. Written as DNA, the CDR3 is TGTGCCAGCAGCTTAATAGGGGCGGGAACTGAAGCTTTCTTT. Residues: CASSLIGAGTEAFF.

V is TRBV5-1 and J is TRBJ2-2; D remains unclear. The CDR3 is made up of 14 amino acids. Trimming removed 4 bases at V and 1 base at J, with 8 bases between. Germline CDR1 is SGHRS and CDR2 is YFSETQ. The CDR3 coding sequence is TGCGCCAGCAGCAGAAACCTGAACACCGGGGAGCTGTTTTTT. Encoded protein: CASSRNLNTGELFF. The full variable domain, its missing parts supplied by reference TRBV5-1 and TRBJ2-2, is KAGVTQTPRYLIKTRGQQVTLSCSPISGHRSVSWYQQTPGQGLQFLFEYFSETQRNKGNFPGRFSGRQFSNSRSEMNVSTLELGDSALYLCASSRNLNTGELFFGEGSRLTVL.

In its sample, this clone was seen a few times. V usage is TRBV30 and J usage is TRBJ1-2; D not resolved. Germline V gives CDR1 GTSNPN, CDR2 SVGIG (reference sequence). Trimming pared 0 bases from V and 5 bases from J, leaving 10 bases between. This CDR3 contains 13 residues. DNA for the CDR3: TGTGCCTGGAGTGTGTACAGCTTGTATGGCTACACCTTC. This codes for CAWSVYSLYGYTF.

The chain is built from TRBV19 and TRBJ2-6; no reliable D call. The germline V gene encodes CDR1 LNHDA and CDR2 SQIVND (reference sequence). This CDR3 is 15 amino acids long. V shed 2 bases and J shed 1 base, with 6 bases lying between them. CDR3: CASSIQVSGANVLTF. In nucleotides, the CDR3 is TGTGCCAGTAGTATACAGGTATCTGGGGCCAACGTCCTGACTTTC.